The rows below give T cell receptor beta chains drawn from one sample of a study of cytomegalovirus exposure and HLA in healthy donors. Sequencing used immunoSEQ multiplex PCR; TCRdb keeps in-frame clones, though not all of them. The profile shows about 110,000 clones, 76% of them singletons. The sample taken for sequencing was PBMCs. The receptors stem from a woman aged 45 to 65 in good health and CMV-seropositive. CDR3s include the opening cysteine and the closing phenylalanine or tryptophan. Each record gives: V gene, D gene, J gene, clone size, CDR3 protein, CDR3 DNA. The D gene is left open where the match is weak. Size is stated for part of the rows, as once, few or many counts, or as a class when the clone is expanded.

>TRBV7-8|TRBD1|TRBJ1-3|-
CASSQSQGAGGNTIYF
TGTGCCAGCAGCCAGTCGCAGGGGGCGGGTGGAAACACCATATATTTT
>TRBV5-1|-|TRBJ2-1|-
CASTRLVSKEQFF
TGCGCCAGCACCCGACTAGTCTCAAAGGAGCAGTTCTTC
>TRBV9|TRBD1|TRBJ2-7|once
CASSPGGGYEQYF
TGTGCCAGCAGCCCAGGGGGCGGGTACGAGCAGTACTTC
>TRBV7-2|TRBD2|TRBJ2-7|-
CASSRRFSGQYEQYF
TGTGCCAGCAGCCGCCGCTTTAGCGGGCAGTACGAGCAGTACTTC
>TRBV19|TRBD1|TRBJ1-1|-
CASSGGTGNTEAFF
TGTGCCAGTAGTGGCGGGACAGGCAACACTGAAGCTTTCTTT
>TRBV7-2|TRBD2|TRBJ2-7|-
CASSSPLAGGPDEQYF
TGTGCCAGCAGCTCCCCCCTAGCGGGAGGGCCCGACGAGCAGTACTTC
>TRBV5-1|TRBD2|TRBJ2-3|-
CASRLAGEDTQYF
TGCGCCAGCAGACTAGCGGGGGAAGATACGCAGTATTTT
>TRBV7-3|-|TRBJ2-2|-
CASSARTGIGTGELFF
TGTGCCAGCAGTGCTCGGACTGGGATTGGTACCGGGGAGCTGTTTTTT
>TRBV5-1|-|TRBJ1-5|once
CASRSGDNQPQHF
TGCGCCAGCAGATCTGGAGACAATCAGCCCCAGCATTTT
>TRBV7-9|-|TRBJ1-3|few
CASQRDGGNTIYF
TGTGCCAGCCAGCGGGACGGTGGAAACACCATATATTTT
>TRBV2|-|TRBJ2-3|-
CASSAGDTDTQYF
TGTGCCAGCAGTGCGGGGGACACAGATACGCAGTATTTT
>TRBV5-5|-|TRBJ2-7|-
CASSGGGRYEQYF
TGTGCCAGCAGTGGAGGGGGCCGTTACGAGCAGTACTTC
>TRBV4-1|TRBD2|TRBJ2-1|-
CASSQEGLAGAYEQFF
TGCGCCAGCAGCCAAGAAGGACTAGCGGGAGCGTATGAGCAGTTCTTC
>TRBV7-2|-|TRBJ2-5|-
CASSAGSWETQYF
TGTGCCAGCAGCGCGGGGTCCTGGGAGACCCAGTACTTC
>TRBV11-1|-|TRBJ1-1|-
CASSAHGGAITEAFF
TGTGCCAGCAGCGCGCACGGGGGGGCGATCACTGAAGCTTTCTTT
>TRBV13|TRBD1|TRBJ1-5|-
CASSTSRDRERMGNQPQHF
TGTGCCAGCAGCACAAGCCGGGACAGGGAGCGGATGGGTAATCAGCCCCAGCATTTT
>TRBV5-1|TRBD2|TRBJ2-3|few
CASSRGTSGTGTDTQYF
TGCGCCAGCAGCCGGGGGACTAGCGGGACGGGGACAGATACGCAGTATTTT
>TRBV19|TRBD1|TRBJ2-7|-
CAPSGPGQGPYEQYF
TGTGCCCCATCCGGACCAGGACAGGGGCCCTACGAGCAGTACTTC
>TRBV7-6|TRBD2|TRBJ2-3|-
CASSLGLALNPDTQYF
TGTGCCAGCAGCTTGGGACTAGCATTGAACCCAGATACGCAGTATTTT
>TRBV27|-|TRBJ2-3|-
CASSLIGGASTDTQYF
TGTGCCAGCAGTTTAATTGGGGGGGCGAGCACAGATACGCAGTATTTT
>TRBV18|TRBD1|TRBJ2-1|-
CASSPDRADNEQFF
TGTGCCAGCTCGCCGGACAGGGCGGACAATGAGCAGTTCTTC
>TRBV11-2|TRBD1|TRBJ2-7|-
CASSFSGGSSYEQYF
TGTGCCAGCAGCTTTTCAGGGGGCAGCTCCTACGAGCAGTACTTC
>TRBV9|-|TRBJ2-7|-
CASSPQGAGTYEQYF
TGTGCCAGCAGCCCTCAGGGAGCGGGTACCTACGAGCAGTACTTC
>TRBV6-1|TRBD1|TRBJ1-2|once
CASSVGRTGRINGYTF
TGTGCCAGCAGTGTCGGGCGGACAGGGAGGATCAATGGCTACACCTTC
>TRBV27|TRBD2|TRBJ2-7|-
CASTPLTSGRYGQYF
TGTGCCAGCACCCCCCTTACTAGCGGGAGATACGGGCAGTACTTC
>TRBV7-3|TRBD1|TRBJ2-1|-
CASSLEQGSYNEQFF
TGTGCCAGCAGCTTAGAACAGGGGTCCTACAATGAGCAGTTCTTC
>TRBV5-4|-|TRBJ1-6|-
CASSGSGTSRSPLHF
TGTGCCAGCAGCGGTAGTGGGACTTCGCGTTCACCCCTCCACTTT
>TRBV15|TRBD1|TRBJ1-3|-
CATSDRVKNTIYF
TGTGCCACCAGCGACAGGGTAAAGAACACCATATATTTT
>TRBV4-1|-|TRBJ2-1|-
CASSQDNRPSSYNEQFF
TGCGCCAGCAGCCAAGATAACAGGCCGAGCTCCTACAATGAGCAGTTCTTC
>TRBV27|-|TRBJ1-1|-
CASSSPGQIEAFF
TGTGCCAGCAGTTCGCCCGGACAGATAGAAGCTTTCTTT
>TRBV7-6|TRBD2|TRBJ2-1|few
CASSPRVAGGRNEQFF
TGTGCCAGCAGCCCCCGGGTAGCGGGGGGGAGAAATGAGCAGTTCTTC
>TRBV7-9|-|TRBJ1-2|-
CASSLVDRAYGYTF
TGTGCCAGCAGCTTGGTCGATAGAGCGTATGGCTACACCTTC
>TRBV6-8|TRBD2|TRBJ2-1|-
CARRRVAGGRGYEQFF
TGTGCCAGAAGGAGAGTAGCGGGAGGGCGGGGATATGAGCAGTTCTTC
>TRBV12-5|-|TRBJ2-7|few
CASANPGDEQYF
TGTGCTAGTGCCAATCCAGGGGACGAGCAGTACTTC
>TRBV5-1|TRBD1|TRBJ2-7|-
CASSPGGQGSYEQYF
TGCGCCAGCAGCCCGGGGGGACAGGGTTCCTACGAGCAGTACTTC
>TRBV9|TRBD1|TRBJ2-1|-
CASSDEGQGTYNEQFF
TGTGCCAGCAGCGACGAGGGACAGGGTACCTACAATGAGCAGTTCTTC
>TRBV7-2|TRBD1|TRBJ2-7|few
CASSLARDRGRF
TGTGCCAGCAGCTTAGCGCGGGACAGGGGGCGATTC
>TRBV7-2|TRBD2|TRBJ2-5|once
CASSLLAGVVETQYF
TGTGCCAGCAGCTTACTAGCGGGAGTGGTAGAGACCCAGTACTTC
>TRBV5-1|TRBD2|TRBJ2-1|-
CASSLARGAGADEQFF
TGCGCCAGCAGCTTGGCCCGGGGAGCGGGGGCGGATGAGCAGTTCTTC
>TRBV6-1|-|TRBJ1-2|-
CASSEGQRNYGYTF
TGTGCCAGCAGTGAAGGGCAGCGTAACTATGGCTACACCTTC
>TRBV10-3|TRBD2|TRBJ2-1|few
CAISLQPLAGAYNEQFF
TGTGCCATCAGCCTACAGCCACTAGCGGGAGCCTACAATGAGCAGTTCTTC
>TRBV10-3|TRBD2|TRBJ2-1|-
CAISASGTSGGLDEQFF
TGTGCCATCAGCGCCTCCGGGACTAGCGGGGGGTTGGATGAGCAGTTCTTC
>TRBV19|TRBD1|TRBJ1-5|-
CASSHRQGGNQPQHF
TGTGCCAGTTCCCATCGACAGGGGGGCAATCAGCCCCAGCATTTT
>TRBV29-1|-|TRBJ2-5|few
CSVRGGGETQYF
TGCAGCGTGAGGGGAGGGGGAGAGACCCAGTACTTC
>TRBV5-6|-|TRBJ2-5|-
CASSLGGQETQYF
TGTGCCAGCAGCCTAGGGGGCCAAGAGACCCAGTACTTC
>TRBV6-5|-|TRBJ2-1|-
CASSYFGAGRGNEQFF
TGTGCCAGCAGTTACTTCGGGGCGGGGCGGGGCAATGAGCAGTTCTTC
>TRBV29-1|TRBD1|TRBJ2-7|-
CSVLRDSSYEQYF
TGCAGCGTCCTCCGGGACAGCTCCTACGAGCAGTACTTC
>TRBV18|-|TRBJ2-2|-
CASSEGLSSGELFF
TGTGCCAGCTCAGAGGGACTTTCTTCTGGGGAGCTGTTTTTT
>TRBV9|TRBD1|TRBJ2-1|-
CASSVVGGTHNEQFF
TGTGCCAGCAGCGTAGTAGGGGGCACGCACAATGAGCAGTTCTTC
>TRBV7-2|-|TRBJ2-2|-
CASSLGRGITGELFF
TGTGCCAGCAGCTTAGGAAGGGGAATAACCGGGGAGCTGTTTTTT
>TRBV11-2|-|TRBJ1-1|-
CASRVGGQVGAFF
TGTGCCAGCAGAGTAGGAGGGCAGGTCGGAGCTTTCTTT
>TRBV6-5|-|TRBJ1-1|few
CASSYSWTEGTEAFF
TGTGCCAGCAGTTACTCTTGGACAGAGGGGACTGAAGCTTTCTTT
>TRBV12-5|-|TRBJ1-1|-
CASGLNTGTTEAFF
TGTGCTAGTGGTTTGAACACAGGGACCACTGAAGCTTTCTTT
>TRBV5-6|TRBD1|TRBJ1-2|-
CASSKDRGLSGYTF
TGTGCCAGCAGCAAGGACAGGGGTTTGTCTGGCTACACCTTC
>TRBV18|TRBD1|TRBJ2-7|-
CASSPQGTGTGEQYF
TGTGCCAGCTCACCGCAAGGGACAGGGACGGGGGAGCAGTACTTC
>TRBV19|TRBD1|TRBJ2-7|-
CASSSGTGDEQYF
TGTGCCAGTAGTTCCGGGACAGGGGACGAGCAGTACTTC
>TRBV19|-|TRBJ2-5|-
CASSLRQMGETQYF
TGTGCCAGTAGCCTAAGACAGATGGGGGAGACCCAGTACTTC
>TRBV4-2|-|TRBJ2-5|-
CASSQERETQYF
TGTGCCAGCAGCCAAGAGAGGGAGACCCAGTACTTC
>TRBV19|TRBD1|TRBJ1-4|-
CASRIGQGFNEKLFF
TGTGCCAGTAGGATCGGACAGGGGTTTAATGAAAAACTGTTTTTT